Shown below are 21 T cell receptor beta chains from a single sample sequenced in a study of blood T cell repertoires in COVID-19 (TCRdb year 2020). Libraries were prepared through the immunoSEQ multiplex PCR assay. Drawn from immuneACCESS, this table holds only the in-frame rearrangements with V and J called that TCRdb kept. Clones are partly lost; checked studies trace under half to an unresolved V gene and leave the rest unexplained. Within this sample are about 130,000 clones, with more than 85% of them counted one time only. The ten largest clones add up to around 4.5% of the sample. The material sequenced was peripheral blood. The origin of the receptors is a man aged 60 to 69 with COVID-19, enrolled during active disease.

This chain uses TRBV19 with TRBJ2-5; D might be TRBD1 (6 bases). The CDR3 runs to 14 residues. V dropped 3 bases and J dropped 8 bases, with 16 bases sitting between them. Germline V gene lookup returns CDR1 LNHDA and CDR2 SQIVND (reference sequence). CDR3 bases: TGTGCCAGTAGTATCTCAGGGGCCCAGTTAACCCAGTACTTC. Residues: CASSISGAQLTQYF.

The chain is built from TRBV6-5 and TRBJ2-4, with TRBD1 matching over 9 bases. Germline lookup yields CDR1 MNHEY and CDR2 SVGAGI. The V segment lost 7 bases and the J segment 9 bases; nucleotides outside the gene matches: 7. This CDR3 has 13 residues. The CDR3 DNA reads TGTGCCAGCACGGGACAGGGTTGGGTCATTCAGTACTTC. Its translation: CASTGQGWVIQYF.

This clone was found once. The J gene is TRBJ1-6, the V gene TRBV11-2, with TRBD1 as a possible D gene (5 bases). Germline-derived CDR1 and CDR2 are SGHAT and FQNNGV. The CDR3 is 16 amino acids. V lost 1 base, J lost 9 bases, and 16 bases lay in between. The CDR3 sequence: CASSLVGGYSISPLHF. CDR3 DNA sequence: TGTGCCAGCAGCTTAGTGGGGGGGTATTCTATTTCACCCCTCCACTTT.

V gene TRBV7-9 combines with J gene TRBJ1-1; D possibly corresponds to TRBD1 (6 bases). Per the germline V gene, CDR1 is SEHNR and CDR2 is FQNEAQ (reference sequence). The CDR3 has 15 residues. Trimming took 2 bases from V and 4 from J, leaving 14 bases between them. CDR3 region: CASSLFGGRSTEAFF. The CDR3 region has the DNA TGTGCCAGCAGCTTATTTGGGGGCAGGAGCACTGAAGCTTTCTTT.

This chain joins TRBV6-5 and TRBJ2-3, with 7 nucleotides matching TRBD1. This CDR3 comprises 14 residues. CDR1 and CDR2 (germline): MNHEY, SVGAGI. J gave up 6 bases and V 6 bases, and 9 bases lay outside the gene matches. The CDR3 bases are TGTGCCAGCAGGAAGACAGGGCTTGGGGATACGCAGTATTTT. It yields the protein CASRKTGLGDTQYF.

The genes are TRBV3-1 (or the pseudogene TRBV3-2) and TRBJ2-1; 8 bases align to TRBD2. This CDR3 is built from 22 residues. V gave up 0 bases and J gave up 6 bases; unmatched junction bases: 25. CDR1 LGHDT and CDR2 YNNKEL come from the germline V gene (reference sequence). CDR3 in DNA: TGTGCCAGCAGCCAAGAGACCGCCATCCCTTCCTCGGGGGGGGGCGGGGGCAATGAGCAGTTCTTC. This sequence encodes CASSQETAIPSSGGGGGNEQFF.

The chain combines TRBV5-6 with TRBJ1-2; possibly TRBD1 for D (6 bases). Germline CDR1 and CDR2: SGHDT and YYEEEE. The CDR3 runs 14 residues. V lost 2 bases, J lost 2 bases, and 10 bases lay in between. The CDR3 loop is CASSFQGTNYGYTF. CDR3 in DNA: TGTGCCAGCAGCTTCCAGGGGACGAACTATGGCTACACCTTC.

The chain is built from TRBV2 and TRBJ1-3, with 7 bases identical to TRBD1. V was clipped by 4 bases and J by 2 bases; unmatched bases: 5. This CDR3 spans 15 amino acids. CDR1 and CDR2 from the germline V gene are SNHLY and FYNNEI. The CDR3 nucleotides are TGTGCCAGCAGTGCGTTTACAGGGGCTGGAAACACCATATATTTT. It translates to CASSAFTGAGNTIYF.

The V and J genes are TRBV25-1 and TRBJ1-2; 8 bases map to TRBD1. The CDR3 sequence is 14 residues long. Unmatched junction bases numbered 4, after V lost 5 bases and J lost 2 bases. Germline V gene lookup returns CDR1 MGHDK and CDR2 SYGVNS. CDR3 amino acids: CASSSRTGNYGYTF. DNA of the CDR3: TGTGCCAGCAGTAGTAGGACAGGGAACTATGGCTACACCTTC.

The rearrangement joins TRBV19 to TRBJ1-3, with 8 bases lining up with TRBD1. The CDR3 is 15 residues long. The V gene end was trimmed by 8 bases and the J gene end by 4 bases; junction bases not matched to a gene: 10. The germline V gene has CDR1 LNHDA and CDR2 SQIVND (reference sequence). The CDR3 nucleotides are TGTGCCAGTGTACAGGGGGGGCTTCGCGGAAACACCATATATTTT. Residues: CASVQGGLRGNTIYF.

This clone appeared a single time. The chain carries TRBV7-9 and TRBJ1-2; a weak D match, TRBD1 (6 bases). V was trimmed by 3 bases and J by 3 bases, leaving 23 bases between them. Per the germline V gene, CDR1 is SEHNR and CDR2 is FQNEAQ (reference sequence). The CDR3 sequence is 18 residues long. The CDR3 DNA is TGTGCCAGCAGCTTTCATCTTGTAGAAGGGGCAGGGGACTATGGCTACACCTTC. It yields the protein CASSFHLVEGAGDYGYTF.

This rearrangement joins TRBV10-3 to TRBJ1-2, with D maybe TRBD1 (5 bases). The CDR3 runs to 14 residues. V lost 4 bases to trimming and J lost 3 bases, with 12 bases between them. CDR1 and CDR2 from the germline V gene are ENHRY and SYGVKD. As DNA, the CDR3 is TGTGCCATCAGTGTGCAGGGATCGGACTATGGCTACACCTTC. It translates to CAISVQGSDYGYTF.

The CDR3 DNA sequence: TGCAGCTTTCAGGGACAGCGAAACACCATATATTTT. Amino acid sequence: CSFQGQRNTIYF. This rearrangement joins TRBV29-1 to TRBJ1-3; 7 nucleotides align to TRBD1. The V segment lost 8 bases and the J segment 5 bases; nucleotides outside the gene matches: 6. The V gene's germline CDR1 is SQVTM and CDR2 ANQGSEA. The CDR3 totals 12 residues.

This rearrangement joins TRBV6-2 or TRBV6-3 to TRBJ2-2, with D possibly TRBD2 on 7 matching bases. Germline CDR1 and CDR2: MNHEY and SVGEGT. V gave up 6 bases and J gave up 3 bases, with 17 bases separating them. This CDR3 has 16 residues. CDR3 DNA: TGTGCCAGCAGCTTACTGGGCGGGGGCCACACCGGGGAGCTGTTTTTT. Its translation: CASSLLGGGHTGELFF.

This clone was detected only once. The V call is TRBV6-2 or TRBV6-3, the J call TRBJ1-3, with D unresolved. CDR1 and CDR2 (germline): MNHEY, SVGEGT. The length of the CDR3 is 12 residues. Trimming took off 2 bases at V and 10 bases at J, with 9 bases between the two ends. In DNA form, the CDR3 reads TGTGCCAGCAGTTACGGCAGTGTTACCATATATTTT. It encodes CASSYGSVTIYF.

The CDR3 protein is CASSSGYRFGDTQYF. Written as DNA, the CDR3 is TGTGCCAGCAGTAGTGGTTACAGGTTTGGAGATACGCAGTATTTT. The chain joins TRBV5-6 to TRBJ2-3, with D possibly TRBD1 on 5 matching bases. CDR1 and CDR2 (germline): SGHDT, YYEEEE. Trimming removed 5 bases from V and 5 bases from J, with 18 bases in between. The CDR3 length is 15 residues.

This chain uses TRBV27 with TRBJ1-6, with D uncertain. Germline V gene data show CDR1 as MNHEY and CDR2 as SMNVEV (reference sequence). V dropped 0 bases and J dropped 7 bases, with 10 bases sitting between them. The CDR3 covers 15 residues. CDR3 DNA sequence: TGTGCCAGCAGTTTATCGGGGAGGGTAAATTCACCCCTCCACTTT. It encodes CASSLSGRVNSPLHF.

J is TRBJ1-5 and V is TRBV19, with D unresolved. From germline, CDR1 is LNHDA and CDR2 SQIVND (reference sequence). The V end lost 7 bases, the J end lost 3 bases, and 16 bases lay between the germline ends. This CDR3 comprises 15 residues. Here the CDR3 reads CASTMAGRTNQPQHF. For the CDR3, the DNA is TGTGCCAGTACCATGGCGGGGAGGACCAATCAGCCCCAGCATTTT.

The chain uses TRBV28 and TRBJ1-2; TRBD1 matches at 8 bases. Looked up from germline, CDR1 is MDHEN and CDR2 is SYDVKM. The CDR3 is 15 residues long. Trimming took 5 bases from V and 2 from J; bases not matched to a gene: 7. The CDR3 DNA follows: TGTGCCAGCAGTCCCATGGACAGGGTGAACTATGGCTACACCTTC. This translates into CASSPMDRVNYGYTF.

The V gene is TRBV9, the J gene TRBJ2-1; 11 bases agree with TRBD2. Per germline, CDR1 SGDLS and CDR2 YYNGEE. The length of the CDR3 is 20 residues. J gave up 0 bases and V 4 bases, and 15 bases lay outside the gene matches. The CDR3 bases are TGTGCCAGCAGCCCCCGACTAGCGGGGCCGAATCCTAGCTCCTACAATGAGCAGTTCTTC. Translating it yields CASSPRLAGPNPSSYNEQFF.

V gene TRBV2 combines with J gene TRBJ1-6; 7 bases are shared with TRBD1. The germline gives CDR1 SNHLY, CDR2 FYNNEI. With V trimmed by 5 bases and J by 4 bases, 8 bases remained unmatched. The CDR3 extends over 16 amino acids. As DNA, the CDR3 is TGTGCCAGCAGTCCAGGGACAGTAATTTATAATTCACCCCTCCACTTT. It translates to CASSPGTVIYNSPLHF.